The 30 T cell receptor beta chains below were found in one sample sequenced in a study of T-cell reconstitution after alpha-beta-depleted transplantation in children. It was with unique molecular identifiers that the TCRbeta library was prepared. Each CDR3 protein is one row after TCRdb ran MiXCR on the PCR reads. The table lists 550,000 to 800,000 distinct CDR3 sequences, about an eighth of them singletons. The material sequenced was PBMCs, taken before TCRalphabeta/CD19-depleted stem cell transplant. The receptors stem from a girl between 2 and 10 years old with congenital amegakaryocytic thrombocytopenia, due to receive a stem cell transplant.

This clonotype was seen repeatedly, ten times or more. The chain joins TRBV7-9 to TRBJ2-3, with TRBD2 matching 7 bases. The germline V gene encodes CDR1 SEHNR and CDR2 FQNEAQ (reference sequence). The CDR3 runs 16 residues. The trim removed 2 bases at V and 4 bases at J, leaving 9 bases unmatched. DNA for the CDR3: TGTGCCAGCAGCTTACTGGGCGGGAGTCGGGCAGATACGCAGTATTTT. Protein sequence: CASSLLGGSRADTQYF.

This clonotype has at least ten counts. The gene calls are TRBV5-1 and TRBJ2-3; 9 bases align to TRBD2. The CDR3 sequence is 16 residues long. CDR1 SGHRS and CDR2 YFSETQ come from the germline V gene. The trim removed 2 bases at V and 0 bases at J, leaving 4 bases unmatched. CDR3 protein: CASSFETSGSTDTQYF. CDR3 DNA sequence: TGCGCCAGCAGCTTTGAGACTAGCGGTAGCACAGATACGCAGTATTTT.

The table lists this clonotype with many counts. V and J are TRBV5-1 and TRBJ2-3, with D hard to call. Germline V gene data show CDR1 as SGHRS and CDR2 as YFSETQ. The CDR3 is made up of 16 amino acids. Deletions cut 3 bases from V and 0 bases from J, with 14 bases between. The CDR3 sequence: CASSSNTDPSTDTQYF. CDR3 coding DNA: TGCGCCAGCAGCTCCAACACAGACCCTAGCACAGATACGCAGTATTTT.

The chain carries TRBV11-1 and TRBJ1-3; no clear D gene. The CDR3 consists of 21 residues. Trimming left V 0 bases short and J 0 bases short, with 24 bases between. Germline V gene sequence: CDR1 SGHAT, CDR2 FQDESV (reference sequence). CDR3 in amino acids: CASSLARSPRPQFNSGNTIYF. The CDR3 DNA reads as TGTGCCAGCAGCTTAGCTCGGAGTCCTAGGCCCCAGTTCAACTCTGGAAACACCATATATTTT.

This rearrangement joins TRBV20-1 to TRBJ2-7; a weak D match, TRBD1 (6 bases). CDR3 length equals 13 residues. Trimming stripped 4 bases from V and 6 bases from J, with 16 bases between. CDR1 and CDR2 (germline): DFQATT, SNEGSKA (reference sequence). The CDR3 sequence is CSAIPGADFEQYF. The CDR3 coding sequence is TGCAGTGCTATCCCAGGGGCAGACTTCGAGCAGTACTTC.

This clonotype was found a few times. The CDR3 DNA reads TGCGCCAGCAGCTTGGATTTGTTCGACCCCGAAAAACTGTTTTTT. Its protein is CASSLDLFDPEKLFF. The chain links TRBV5-1 to TRBJ1-4; D remains unclear. V was clipped by 0 bases and J by 8 bases, with 14 bases between them. CDR1 is SGHRS, CDR2 YFSETQ, per germline. The CDR3 length is 15 residues.

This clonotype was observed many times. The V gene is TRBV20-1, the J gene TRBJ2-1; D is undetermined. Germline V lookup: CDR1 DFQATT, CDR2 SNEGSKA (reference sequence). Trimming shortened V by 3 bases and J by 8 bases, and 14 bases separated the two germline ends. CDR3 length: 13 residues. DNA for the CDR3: TGCAGTGCTAGGTTAAGCCGCGGCGATGAGCAGTTCTTC. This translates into CSARLSRGDEQFF.

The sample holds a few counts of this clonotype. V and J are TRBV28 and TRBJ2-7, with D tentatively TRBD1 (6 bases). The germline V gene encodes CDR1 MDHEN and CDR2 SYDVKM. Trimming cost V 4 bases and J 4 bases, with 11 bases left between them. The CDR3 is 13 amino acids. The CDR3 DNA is TGTGCCAGCAGTTGGAACCAGGGGTACGAGCAGTACTTC. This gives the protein CASSWNQGYEQYF.

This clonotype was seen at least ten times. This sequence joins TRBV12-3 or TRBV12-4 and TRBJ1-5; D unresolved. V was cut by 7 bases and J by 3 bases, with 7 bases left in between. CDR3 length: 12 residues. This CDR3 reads CASNTVNQPQHF. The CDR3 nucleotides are TGTGCCAGCAACACCGTCAATCAGCCCCAGCATTTT.

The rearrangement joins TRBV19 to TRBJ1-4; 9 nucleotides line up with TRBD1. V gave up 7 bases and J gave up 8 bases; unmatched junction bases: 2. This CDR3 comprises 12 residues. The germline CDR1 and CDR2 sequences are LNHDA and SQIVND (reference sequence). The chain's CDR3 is CASKDRGEKLFF. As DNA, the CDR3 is TGTGCCAGTAAGGACAGGGGCGAAAAACTGTTTTTT.

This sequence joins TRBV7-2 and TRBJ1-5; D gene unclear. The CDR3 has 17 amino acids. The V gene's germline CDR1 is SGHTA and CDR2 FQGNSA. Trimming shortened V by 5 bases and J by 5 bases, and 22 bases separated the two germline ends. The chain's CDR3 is CASSLALGPRRDQPQHF. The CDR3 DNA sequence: TGTGCCAGCAGCCTCGCACTCGGTCCAAGGAGGGATCAGCCCCAGCATTTT.

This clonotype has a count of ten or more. The CDR3: CASSLRLAGQIYEQYF. The DNA of the CDR3 is TGCGCCAGCAGCTTACGACTAGCGGGACAGATATACGAGCAGTACTTC. J is TRBJ2-7 and V is TRBV5-1; TRBD2 aligns across 11 bases. The CDR3 contains 16 residues. Germline lookup yields CDR1 SGHRS and CDR2 YFSETQ. Trimming cost V 2 bases and J 4 bases; bases outside gene matches: 8. Complete variable domain (other parts from reference TRBV5-1 and TRBJ2-7): KAGVTQTPRYLIKTRGQQVTLSCSPISGHRSVSWYQQTPGQGLQFLFEYFSETQRNKGNFPGRFSGRQFSNSRSEMNVSTLELGDSALYLCASSLRLAGQIYEQYFGPGTRLTVT.

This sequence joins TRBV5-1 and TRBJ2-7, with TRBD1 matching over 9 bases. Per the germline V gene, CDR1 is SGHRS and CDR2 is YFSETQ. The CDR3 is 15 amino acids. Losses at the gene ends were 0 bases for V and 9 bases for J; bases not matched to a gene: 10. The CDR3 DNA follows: TGCGCCAGCAGCTTGGACACCGGGACAGGGCGCGCGCAGTACTTC. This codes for CASSLDTGTGRAQYF.

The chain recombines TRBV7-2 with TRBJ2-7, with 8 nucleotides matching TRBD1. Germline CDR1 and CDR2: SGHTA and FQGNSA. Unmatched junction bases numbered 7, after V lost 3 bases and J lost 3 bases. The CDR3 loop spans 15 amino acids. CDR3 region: CASSLDRVLSYEQYF. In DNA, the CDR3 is TGTGCCAGCAGCTTGGACAGGGTGTTAAGCTACGAGCAGTACTTC.

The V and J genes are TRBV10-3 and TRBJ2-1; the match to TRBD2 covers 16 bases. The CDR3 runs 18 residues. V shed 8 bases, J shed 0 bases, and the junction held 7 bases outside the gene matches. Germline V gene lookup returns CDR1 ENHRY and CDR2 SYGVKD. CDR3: CAIEEGLAGGSSYNEQFF. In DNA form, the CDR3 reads TGTGCCATCGAGGAGGGACTAGCGGGAGGGAGCTCCTACAATGAGCAGTTCTTC.

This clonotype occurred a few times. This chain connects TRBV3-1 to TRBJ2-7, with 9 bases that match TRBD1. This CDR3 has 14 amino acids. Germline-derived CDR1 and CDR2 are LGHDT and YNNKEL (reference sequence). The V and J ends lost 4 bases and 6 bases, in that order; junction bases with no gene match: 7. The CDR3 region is CASSLGQGVGEQYF. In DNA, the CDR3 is TGTGCCAGCAGCCTGGGACAGGGAGTTGGCGAGCAGTACTTC.

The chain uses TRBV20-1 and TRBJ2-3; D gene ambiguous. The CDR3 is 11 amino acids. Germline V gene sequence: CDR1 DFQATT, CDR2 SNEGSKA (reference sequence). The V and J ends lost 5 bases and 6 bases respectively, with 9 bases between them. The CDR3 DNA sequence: TGCAGTGCTCCAGATATGGATACGCAGTATTTT. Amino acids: CSAPDMDTQYF.

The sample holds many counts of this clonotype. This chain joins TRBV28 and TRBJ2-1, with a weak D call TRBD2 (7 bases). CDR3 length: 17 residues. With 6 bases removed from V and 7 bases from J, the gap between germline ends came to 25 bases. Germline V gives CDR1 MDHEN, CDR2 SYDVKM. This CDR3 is CASSYPMGASGRNEQFF. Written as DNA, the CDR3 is TGTGCCAGCAGCTATCCCATGGGGGCTAGCGGACGGAATGAGCAGTTCTTC.

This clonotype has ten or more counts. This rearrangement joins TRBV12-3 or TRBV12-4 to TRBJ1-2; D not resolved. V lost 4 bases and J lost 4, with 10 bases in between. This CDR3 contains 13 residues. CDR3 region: CASSSEIVYGYTF. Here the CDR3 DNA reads TGTGCCAGCAGTTCCGAAATCGTCTATGGCTACACCTTC.

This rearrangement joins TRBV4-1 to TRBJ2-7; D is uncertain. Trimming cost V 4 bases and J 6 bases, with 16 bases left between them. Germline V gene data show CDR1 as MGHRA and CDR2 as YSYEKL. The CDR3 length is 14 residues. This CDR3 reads CASSRSSGRGEQYF. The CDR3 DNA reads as TGCGCCAGCAGCCGCTCCTCCGGCCGTGGCGAGCAGTACTTC.

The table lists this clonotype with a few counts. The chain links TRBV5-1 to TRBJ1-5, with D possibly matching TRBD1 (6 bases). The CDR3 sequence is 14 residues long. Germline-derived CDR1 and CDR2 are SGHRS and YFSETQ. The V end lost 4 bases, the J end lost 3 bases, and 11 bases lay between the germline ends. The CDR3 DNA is TGCGCCAGCAGCCCCACAGGGACCAATCAGCCCCAGCATTTT. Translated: CASSPTGTNQPQHF.

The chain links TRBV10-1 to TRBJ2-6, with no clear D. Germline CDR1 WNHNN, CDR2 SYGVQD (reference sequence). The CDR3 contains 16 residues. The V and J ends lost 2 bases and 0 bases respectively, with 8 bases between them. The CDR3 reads CASSELHNSGANVLTF. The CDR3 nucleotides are TGCGCCAGCAGTGAGCTACACAACTCTGGGGCCAACGTCCTGACTTTC.

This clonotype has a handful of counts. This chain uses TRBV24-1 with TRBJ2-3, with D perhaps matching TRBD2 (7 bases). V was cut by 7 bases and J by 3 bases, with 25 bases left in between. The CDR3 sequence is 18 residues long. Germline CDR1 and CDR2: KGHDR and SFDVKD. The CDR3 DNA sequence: TGTGCCACCAGGAGGGGGGGGCGAGCGGCCCCTGGTACAGATACGCAGTATTTT. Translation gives CATRRGGRAAPGTDTQYF.

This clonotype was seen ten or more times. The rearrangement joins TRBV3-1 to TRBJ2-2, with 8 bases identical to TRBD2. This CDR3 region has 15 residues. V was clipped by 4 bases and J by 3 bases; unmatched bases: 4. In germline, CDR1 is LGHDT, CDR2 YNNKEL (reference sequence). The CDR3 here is CASSPSAGDTGELFF. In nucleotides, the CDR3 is TGTGCCAGCAGCCCCTCAGCGGGGGACACCGGGGAGCTGTTTTTT.

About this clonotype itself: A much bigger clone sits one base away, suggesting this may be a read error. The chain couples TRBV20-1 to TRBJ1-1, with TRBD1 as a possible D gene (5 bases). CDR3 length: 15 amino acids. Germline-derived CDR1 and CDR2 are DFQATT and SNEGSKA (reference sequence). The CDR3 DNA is TGCAGTGCTAGAGATCACCGGGAGGGGAACACTGAAGCTTTGTTT. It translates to CSARDHREGNTEALF.

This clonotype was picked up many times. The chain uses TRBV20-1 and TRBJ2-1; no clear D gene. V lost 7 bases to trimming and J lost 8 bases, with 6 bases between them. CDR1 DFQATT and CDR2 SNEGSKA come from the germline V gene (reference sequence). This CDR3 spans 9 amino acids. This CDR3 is CSVDHEQFF. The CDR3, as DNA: TGCAGTGTCGACCATGAGCAGTTCTTC.

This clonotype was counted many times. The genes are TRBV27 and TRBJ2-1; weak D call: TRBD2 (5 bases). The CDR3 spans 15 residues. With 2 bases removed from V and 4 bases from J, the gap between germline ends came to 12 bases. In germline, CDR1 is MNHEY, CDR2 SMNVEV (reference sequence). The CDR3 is CASSLIPPGYNEQFF. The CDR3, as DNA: TGTGCCAGCAGTTTAATCCCCCCGGGATACAATGAGCAGTTCTTC.

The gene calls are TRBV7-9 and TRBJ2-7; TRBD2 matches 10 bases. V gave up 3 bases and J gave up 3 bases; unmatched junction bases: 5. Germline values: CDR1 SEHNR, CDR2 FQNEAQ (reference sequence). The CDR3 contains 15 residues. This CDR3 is CASSFNEREGYEQYF. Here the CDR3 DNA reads TGTGCCAGCAGCTTCAATGAGCGGGAGGGCTACGAGCAGTACTTC.

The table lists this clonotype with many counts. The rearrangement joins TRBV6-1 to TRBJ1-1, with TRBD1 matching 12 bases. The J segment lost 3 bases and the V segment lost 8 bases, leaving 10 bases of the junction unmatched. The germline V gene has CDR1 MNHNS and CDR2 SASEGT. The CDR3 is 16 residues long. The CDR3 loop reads CASGGQGAGGDTEAFF. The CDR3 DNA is TGTGCCAGCGGGGGACAGGGGGCCGGTGGGGACACTGAAGCTTTCTTT.

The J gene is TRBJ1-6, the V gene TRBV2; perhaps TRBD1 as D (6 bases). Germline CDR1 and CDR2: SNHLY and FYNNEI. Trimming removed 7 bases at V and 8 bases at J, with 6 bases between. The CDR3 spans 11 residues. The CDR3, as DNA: TGTGCCAGCAACAGGGATTCACCCCTCCACTTT. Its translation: CASNRDSPLHF.